One sample yielded the 29 T cell receptor beta chains listed below, sequenced in a study of T cells after yellow fever vaccination. TCRdb called the 5' RACE reads again in MiXCR, with one record for every CDR3 protein. The data contain about 340,000 distinct CDR3 sequences, under 15% of them singletons. The source material was CD4+ T cells sorted from PBMCs, sampled 15 days after the yellow fever booster vaccination. The receptors were gathered from a man between 18 and 29 years old who received the YFV17D yellow fever vaccine.

CDR3 bases: TGTGCCAGCGGGAGGGTGTACACCGGGGAGCTGTTTTTT. It encodes CASGRVYTGELFF. The chain has TRBV13 and TRBJ2-2; the match to TRBD2 covers 7 bases. The V and J ends lost 8 bases and 3 bases, in that order; junction bases with no gene match: 3. Germline V gives CDR1 PRHDT, CDR2 FYEKMQ (reference sequence). The CDR3 length is 13 residues. The full variable domain, its missing parts supplied by reference TRBV13 and TRBJ2-2, is AAGVIQSPRHLIKEKRETATLKCYPIPRHDTVYWYQQGPGQDPQFLISFYEKMQSDKGSIPDRFSAQQFSDYHSELNMSSLELGDSALYFCASGRVYTGELFFGEGSRLTVL.

J is TRBJ2-7 and V is TRBV5-1, with 7 positions matching TRBD1. J gave up 0 bases and V 2 bases, and 5 bases lay outside the gene matches. There are 15 residues in the CDR3. Germline CDR1 and CDR2: SGHRS and YFSETQ. The CDR3 protein is CASSFGTAVSYEQYF. The CDR3, as DNA: TGCGCCAGCAGCTTTGGGACAGCCGTCTCCTACGAGCAGTACTTC. The complete variable domain, with remaining parts taken from reference TRBV5-1 and TRBJ2-7, reads KAGVTQTPRYLIKTRGQQVTLSCSPISGHRSVSWYQQTPGQGLQFLFEYFSETQRNKGNFPGRFSGRQFSNSRSEMNVSTLELGDSALYLCASSFGTAVSYEQYFGPGTRLTVT.

The V call is TRBV7-3, the J call TRBJ2-2; D call uncertain. The germline V and J ends were trimmed by 3 bases and 3 bases, with 14 bases remaining between them. Germline values: CDR1 SGHTA, CDR2 FQGTGA. The length of the CDR3 is 16 residues. The CDR3 region is CASSFRVTGHTGELFF. The CDR3 DNA follows: TGTGCCAGCAGCTTCCGGGTTACGGGTCACACCGGGGAGCTGTTTTTT.

The chain carries TRBV5-1 and TRBJ2-6, with D possibly matching TRBD2 (6 bases). This CDR3 is 16 amino acids long. The V and J ends lost 6 bases and 0 bases respectively, with 13 bases between them. CDR1 is SGHRS, CDR2 YFSETQ, per germline. The CDR3 reads CASTQRVYSGANVLTF. CDR3 nucleotide sequence: TGCGCCAGCACCCAGCGGGTTTACTCTGGGGCCAACGTCCTGACTTTC.

This clonotype came up a few times. As DNA, the CDR3 is TGTGCCAGCAGCTGGTGGGACGGGGCCAATTCACCCCTCCACTTT. This codes for CASSWWDGANSPLHF. This chain connects TRBV7-9 to TRBJ1-6, with D perhaps matching TRBD1 (5 bases). The CDR3 is 15 amino acids. V was pared by 4 bases and J by 7 bases, with 14 bases between. Germline lookup yields CDR1 SEHNR and CDR2 FQNEAQ (reference sequence).

This rearrangement joins TRBV6-5 to TRBJ1-4, with a tentative D call TRBD1 (5 bases). The CDR3 has 15 amino acids. Trimming pared 0 bases from V and 3 bases from J, leaving 8 bases between. Germline V gene data show CDR1 as MNHEY and CDR2 as SVGAGI. The CDR3 loop reads CASSYSGGANEKLFF. For the CDR3, the DNA is TGTGCCAGCAGTTACTCGGGGGGGGCTAATGAAAAACTGTTTTTT.

The chain joins TRBV5-1 to TRBJ2-4; D gene unclear. This CDR3 region has 14 residues. CDR1 is SGHRS, CDR2 YFSETQ, per germline. Trimming cost V 5 bases and J 0 bases, with 9 bases left between them. The CDR3 spells CASRVSVAKNIQYF. The CDR3 bases are TGCGCCAGCAGAGTCTCCGTAGCCAAAAACATTCAGTACTTC.

This clonotype was detected only a few times. The J gene is TRBJ1-6, the V gene TRBV28; 7 positions agree with TRBD1. CDR3 length equals 15 residues. The junction had 11 bases not matched to a gene; V was cut back by 5 bases and J by 10 bases. Per germline, CDR1 MDHEN and CDR2 SYDVKM. The CDR3 sequence: CASSLGGRGMSPLHF. For the CDR3, the DNA is TGTGCCAGCAGTCTCGGAGGCAGGGGGATGTCACCCCTCCACTTT. The full variable domain, with the rest looked up from reference TRBV28 and TRBJ1-6, is DVKVTQSSRYLVKRTGEKVFLECVQDMDHENMFWYRQDPGLGLRLIYFSYDVKMKEKGDIPEGYSVSREKKERFSLILESASTNQTSMYLCASSLGGRGMSPLHFGNGTRLTVT.

This clonotype was seen only a few times. This rearrangement joins TRBV20-1 to TRBJ2-1; 15 bases fit TRBD2. CDR3 length: 14 amino acids. Germline V gives CDR1 DFQATT, CDR2 SNEGSKA (reference sequence). The CDR3 sequence: CSGLAGGPHDEQFF. CDR3 nucleotide sequence: TGCAGCGGACTAGCGGGGGGGCCCCATGATGAGCAGTTCTTC.

This clonotype was counted a few times. The genes are TRBV15 and TRBJ2-2; maybe TRBD2 (7 bases). Germline loops: CDR1 LNHNV, CDR2 YYDKDF (reference sequence). The CDR3 spans 14 residues. V was cut by 8 bases and J by 2 bases, with 12 bases left in between. The CDR3 protein is CATGGGPNTGELFF. The CDR3 nucleotides read TGTGCCACCGGGGGGGGGCCTAACACCGGGGAGCTGTTTTTT.

In its sample, this clonotype was seen a few times. The V call is TRBV3-1, the J call TRBJ1-6; D is undetermined. CDR3 size: 14 residues. The V gene's germline CDR1 is LGHDT and CDR2 YNNKEL (reference sequence). Trimming shortened V by 4 bases and J by 7 bases, and 11 bases separated the two germline ends. CDR3 sequence (DNA): TGTGCCAGCAGCCCGACCATGGGGAATTCACCCCTCCACTTT. It yields the protein CASSPTMGNSPLHF.

The chain couples TRBV12-3 or TRBV12-4 to TRBJ1-2, with D uncertain. The CDR3 covers 14 residues. V was clipped by 10 bases and J by 4 bases, with 19 bases between them. CDR3 sequence reads: CAISSDTVGYGYTF. The CDR3 bases are TGTGCCATCAGCTCCGACACGGTTGGCTATGGCTACACCTTC.

The chain carries TRBV6-1 and TRBJ2-7, with 14 bases fitting TRBD2. This CDR3 spans 14 amino acids. Germline loops: CDR1 MNHNS, CDR2 SASEGT. V shed 6 bases, J shed 7 bases, and the junction held 5 bases outside the gene matches. In nucleotides, the CDR3 is TGTGCCAGCAGACCCGGGACTAGCGGGAGTGAGCAGTACGTC. Amino acid sequence: CASRPGTSGSEQYV.

The chain uses TRBV4-1 and TRBJ2-2; D gene ambiguous. The germline V gene has CDR1 MGHRA and CDR2 YSYEKL. Between the trimmed V and J ends, which lost 2 bases and 1 base, there was a span of 8 bases. This CDR3 has 15 residues. Here the CDR3 reads CASSQPRRNTGELFF. The CDR3 DNA is TGCGCCAGCAGCCAACCACGGAGGAACACCGGGGAGCTGTTTTTT.

This clonotype was counted at least ten times. This chain joins TRBV15 and TRBJ1-4; D remains ambiguous. This CDR3 spans 15 amino acids. Trimming took off 4 bases at V and 4 bases at J, with 13 bases between the two ends. The germline CDR1 and CDR2 sequences are LNHNV and YYDKDF (reference sequence). This CDR3 reads CATSKGSANNEKLFF. The CDR3 DNA follows: TGTGCCACCAGCAAGGGCTCCGCTAATAATGAAAAACTGTTTTTT.

The rearrangement links TRBV5-1 to TRBJ2-1; 8 bases map to TRBD2. The CDR3 is 15 residues long. Germline loops: CDR1 SGHRS, CDR2 YFSETQ. V lost 0 bases and J lost 4; bases outside the gene matches: 3. CDR3 protein: CASSLAVAGYNEQFF. Here the CDR3 DNA reads TGCGCCAGCAGCTTGGCCGTAGCGGGGTACAATGAGCAGTTCTTC.

This clonotype was seen more than once but under ten times. CDR3 sequence reads: CASSQISGYEQYF. CDR3 DNA: TGTGCCAGCAGCCAGATTTCGGGGTACGAGCAGTACTTC. V and J are TRBV14 and TRBJ2-7, with TRBD2 as a possible D gene (5 bases). V lost 3 bases and J lost 4, with 10 bases in between. Germline values: CDR1 SGHDN, CDR2 FVKESK. The CDR3 contains 13 residues. Full variable domain (missing parts from reference TRBV14 and TRBJ2-7): EAGVTQFPSHSVIEKGQTVTLRCDPISGHDNLYWYRRVMGKEIKFLLHFVKESKQDESGMPNNRFLAERTGGTYSTLKVQPAELEDSGVYFCASSQISGYEQYFGPGTRLTVT.

The chain carries TRBV18 and TRBJ2-7, with D hard to call. The V end lost 2 bases, the J end lost 6 bases, and 8 bases lay between the germline ends. Germline CDR1 and CDR2: KGHSH and LQKENI. CDR3 size: 12 residues. CDR3 amino acids: CASSPGNGEQYF. CDR3 nucleotides: TGTGCCAGCTCACCAGGGAACGGCGAGCAGTACTTC.

This clonotype has more than one count but fewer than ten. V usage is TRBV7-3 and J usage is TRBJ2-5, with D possibly matching TRBD1 (6 bases). Germline V gene data show CDR1 as SGHTA and CDR2 as FQGTGA. V lost 1 base, J lost 5 bases, and 17 bases lay in between. The CDR3 totals 16 residues. This CDR3 reads CASSLSGAGVGETQYF. The DNA for the CDR3 is TGTGCCAGCAGCTTAAGCGGAGCAGGGGTTGGGGAGACCCAGTACTTC.

This clonotype was picked up a small number of times. The chain joins TRBV5-1 to TRBJ1-2, with 10 positions matching TRBD1. J gave up 8 bases and V 0 bases, and 7 bases lay outside the gene matches. This CDR3 is built from 15 residues. Per germline, CDR1 SGHRS and CDR2 YFSETQ. The CDR3 sequence is CASSLALGQGEGYTF. The CDR3 nucleotides read TGCGCCAGCAGCTTGGCCCTTGGACAGGGGGAGGGCTACACCTTC.

This clonotype was picked up many times. The chain has TRBV20-1 and TRBJ2-5; weak D call: TRBD2 (5 bases). Germline CDR1 is DFQATT and CDR2 is SNEGSKA (reference sequence). The CDR3 extends over 15 amino acids. Trimming cost V 0 bases and J 2 bases, with 13 bases left between them. CDR3 in DNA: TGCAGTGCTAGAGAGCCAGCGGTGGGTCAAGAGACCCAGTACTTC. Translation: CSAREPAVGQETQYF.

This clonotype was counted between two and nine times. The chain carries TRBV4-3 and TRBJ2-1, with D possibly TRBD2 on 5 matching bases. Germline loops: CDR1 LGHNA, CDR2 YSLEER. This CDR3 spans 15 amino acids. V gave up 4 bases and J gave up 4 bases, with 14 bases separating them. The CDR3 nucleotides read TGCGCCAGCAGCCGAGGACTTGGTCTATACAATGAGCAGTTCTTC. Translating it yields CASSRGLGLYNEQFF.

This clonotype has just a few counts. V is TRBV10-3 and J is TRBJ2-3; the match to TRBD2 covers 11 bases. J lost 0 bases, V lost 7 bases, and 6 bases had no gene match. The CDR3 has 16 residues. CDR1 and CDR2 from the germline V gene are ENHRY and SYGVKD. The CDR3 loop is CAIKTGLAVSTDTQYF. The CDR3 bases are TGTGCCATCAAAACGGGACTAGCGGTTAGCACAGATACGCAGTATTTT.

In this sample, this clonotype turned up a few times. V and J are TRBV28 and TRBJ1-4, with 10 positions matching TRBD1. The trim removed 5 bases at V and 4 bases at J, leaving 7 bases unmatched. Per the germline V gene, CDR1 is MDHEN and CDR2 is SYDVKM. The CDR3 has 16 residues. For the CDR3, the DNA is TGTGCCAGCAGTCCCGGGACAGGGGCCGTTAATGAAAAACTGTTTTTT. Its translation: CASSPGTGAVNEKLFF. Full variable domain (outside the CDR3, taken from reference TRBV28 and TRBJ1-4): DVKVTQSSRYLVKRTGEKVFLECVQDMDHENMFWYRQDPGLGLRLIYFSYDVKMKEKGDIPEGYSVSREKKERFSLILESASTNQTSMYLCASSPGTGAVNEKLFFGSGTQLSVL.

This clonotype was counted many times. The chain recombines TRBV7-9 with TRBJ2-2; D remains ambiguous. The length of the CDR3 is 13 residues. V was trimmed by 7 bases and J by 1 base, leaving 7 bases between them. Germline loops: CDR1 SEHNR, CDR2 FQNEAQ (reference sequence). This CDR3 is CASNLWNTGELFF. The CDR3 coding sequence is TGTGCCAGCAACCTTTGGAACACCGGGGAGCTGTTTTTT.

This chain links TRBV13 with TRBJ2-7; D not resolved. Trimming removed 5 bases from V and 3 bases from J, with 11 bases in between. Germline V CDR1 and CDR2: PRHDT, FYEKMQ (reference sequence). The CDR3 covers 13 residues. The chain's CDR3 is CASSRRTDYEQYV. The CDR3, as DNA: TGTGCCAGCAGCCGCCGGACGGACTACGAGCAGTACGTC.

V and J are TRBV10-3 and TRBJ1-4; 9 bases are shared with TRBD1. The CDR3 spans 14 residues. Germline lookup yields CDR1 ENHRY and CDR2 SYGVKD. V trimming: 10 bases; J trimming: 6 bases; junction bases outside the gene matches: 9. Here the CDR3 reads CATRDRVKDEKLFF. The DNA for the CDR3 is TGTGCCACCCGGGACAGGGTGAAGGATGAAAAACTGTTTTTT.

This clonotype turned up a few times. The gene calls are TRBV20-1 and TRBJ2-3, with no clear D. V was cut by 2 bases and J by 0 bases, with 12 bases left in between. The germline CDR1 and CDR2 sequences are DFQATT and SNEGSKA (reference sequence). This CDR3 is 15 amino acids long. The CDR3 loop is CSARIGRTSTDTQYF. The CDR3 DNA follows: TGCAGTGCTAGAATAGGTAGAACTAGCACAGATACGCAGTATTTT.

In its sample, this clonotype was seen a few times. This chain links TRBV5-5 with TRBJ1-3; D not certain. Between the trimmed V and J ends, which lost 5 bases and 0 bases, there was a span of 12 bases. CDR1 and CDR2 from the germline V gene are SGHKS and YYEKEE (reference sequence). This CDR3 spans 15 amino acids. This CDR3 is CASSFRAASGNTIYF. CDR3 nucleotides: TGTGCCAGCAGTTTCCGGGCCGCCTCTGGAAACACCATATATTTT.